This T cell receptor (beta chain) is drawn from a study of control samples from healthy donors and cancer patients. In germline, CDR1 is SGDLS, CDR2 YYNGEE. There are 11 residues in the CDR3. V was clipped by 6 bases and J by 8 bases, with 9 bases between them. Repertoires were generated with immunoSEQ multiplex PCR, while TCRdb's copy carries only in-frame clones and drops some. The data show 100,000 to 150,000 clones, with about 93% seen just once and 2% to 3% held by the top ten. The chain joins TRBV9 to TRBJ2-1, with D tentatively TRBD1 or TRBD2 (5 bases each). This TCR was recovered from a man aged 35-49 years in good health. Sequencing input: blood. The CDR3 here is CASTRGHEQFF. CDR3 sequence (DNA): TGTGCCAGCACGAGGGGCCATGAGCAGTTCTTC.